This T cell receptor (beta chain) was sequenced during a study of cytomegalovirus exposure and HLA in healthy donors. The study's findings and limits: It was only CMV serostatus that was available as immune exposure information.

Vbeta (60) and Jbeta (13) primers were used in the PCR. Profiled with immunoSEQ multiplex PCR; TCRdb holds only in-frame clones, not every one. The table lists about 100,000 clones, 70% to 80% of them singletons. This clone showed up just once. The antigen is unknown. This clonotype originated in a male donor in good health and CMV-seropositive. The sequenced sample was PBMCs.

CDR3 sequence reads: CASSLGQPIYEQYF. CDR3 nucleotide sequence: TGTGCCAGCAGCTTAGGGCAACCGATTTACGAGCAGTACTTC. This rearrangement joins TRBV7-6 to TRBJ2-7; D uncertain. Per the germline V gene, CDR1 is SGHVS and CDR2 is FNYEAQ. V gave up 1 base and J gave up 4 bases, with 11 bases separating them. This CDR3 has 14 amino acids.